This entry concerns a single T cell receptor (beta chain). TCRdb itself ran the RT-PCR reads through MiXCR, one entry per CDR3 protein. The data contain about 150,000 distinct CDR3 sequences, about a third of them singletons. The data were obtained in a study of patients and donors after allogeneic stem cell transplantation. The length of the CDR3 is 14 residues. Germline CDR1 and CDR2: SGHDT and YYEEEE. The germline V and J ends were trimmed by 1 base and 5 bases, with 12 bases remaining between them. This receptor was taken from a human donor who was either an allogeneic HSCT recipient or a stem cell or donor lymphocyte infusion donor (not recorded which). It is not recorded whose cells these are; they may come from a transplant donor. The J gene is TRBJ2-5, the V gene TRBV5-6, with D unclear. What was sequenced was blood, either unsorted or a sorted T cell fraction (not recorded which). The CDR3 DNA sequence: TGTGCCAGCAGCTTGACTTGGGAAGGGGAGACCCAGTACTTC. Translated: CASSLTWEGETQYF.